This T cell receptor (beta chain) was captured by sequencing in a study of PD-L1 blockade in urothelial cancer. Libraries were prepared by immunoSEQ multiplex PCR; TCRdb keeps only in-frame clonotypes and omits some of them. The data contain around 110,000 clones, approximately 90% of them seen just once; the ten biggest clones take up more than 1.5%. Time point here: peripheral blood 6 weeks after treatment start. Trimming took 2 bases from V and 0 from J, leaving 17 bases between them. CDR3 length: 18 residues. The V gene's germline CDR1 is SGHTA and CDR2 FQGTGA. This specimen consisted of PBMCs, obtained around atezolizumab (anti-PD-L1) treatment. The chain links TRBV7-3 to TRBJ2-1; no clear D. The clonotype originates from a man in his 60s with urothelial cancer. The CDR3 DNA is TGTGCCAGCAGCTTAGCCCCGAACGGATGGAGCTCCTACAATGAGCAGTTCTTC. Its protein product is CASSLAPNGWSSYNEQFF.